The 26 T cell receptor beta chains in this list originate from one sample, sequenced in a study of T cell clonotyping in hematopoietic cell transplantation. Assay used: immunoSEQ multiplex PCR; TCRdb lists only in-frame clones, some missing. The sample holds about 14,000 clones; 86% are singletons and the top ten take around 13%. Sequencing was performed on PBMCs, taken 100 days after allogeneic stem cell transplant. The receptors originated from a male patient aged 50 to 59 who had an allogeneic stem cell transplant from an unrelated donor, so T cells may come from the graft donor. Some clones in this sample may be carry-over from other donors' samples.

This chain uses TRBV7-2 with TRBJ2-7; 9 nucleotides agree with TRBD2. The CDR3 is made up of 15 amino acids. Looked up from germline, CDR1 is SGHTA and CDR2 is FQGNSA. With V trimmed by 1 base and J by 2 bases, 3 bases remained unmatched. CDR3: CASSLVAGEAYEQYF. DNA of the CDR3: TGTGCCAGCAGCTTAGTAGCGGGAGAGGCCTACGAGCAGTACTTC. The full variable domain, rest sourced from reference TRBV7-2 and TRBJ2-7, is GAGVSQSPSNKVTEKGKDVELRCDPISGHTALYWYRQSLGQGLEFLIYFQGNSAPDKSGLPSDRFSAERTGGSVSTLTIQRTQQEDSAVYLCASSLVAGEAYEQYFGPGTRLTVT.

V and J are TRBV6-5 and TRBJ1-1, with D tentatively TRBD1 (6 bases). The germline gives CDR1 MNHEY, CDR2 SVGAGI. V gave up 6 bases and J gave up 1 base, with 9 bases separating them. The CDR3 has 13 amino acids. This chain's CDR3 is CASSLQGNTEAFF. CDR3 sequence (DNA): TGTGCCAGCAGCCTACAGGGGAACACTGAAGCTTTCTTT.

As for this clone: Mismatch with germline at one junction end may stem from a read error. The CDR3 spells CASSEWKGGQGEF. The CDR3 DNA reads TGTGCCAGCAGTGAATGGAAGGGGGGACAGGGGGAATTC. V is TRBV6-1 and J is TRBJ2-7; 11 bases are shared with TRBD1. This CDR3 comprises 13 residues. Per germline, CDR1 MNHNS and CDR2 SASEGT.

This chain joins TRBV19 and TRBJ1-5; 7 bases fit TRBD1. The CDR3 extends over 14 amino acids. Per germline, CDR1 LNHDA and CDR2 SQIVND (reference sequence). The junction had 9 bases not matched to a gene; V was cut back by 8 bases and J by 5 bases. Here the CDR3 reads CASVDREGHQPQHF. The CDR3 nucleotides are TGTGCCAGTGTCGACAGGGAGGGCCATCAGCCCCAGCATTTT.

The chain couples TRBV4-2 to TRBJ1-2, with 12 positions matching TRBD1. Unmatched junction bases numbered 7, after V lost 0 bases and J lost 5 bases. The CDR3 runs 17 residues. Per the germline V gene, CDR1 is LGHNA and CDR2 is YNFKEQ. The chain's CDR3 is CASSQDGTGGLWYGYTF. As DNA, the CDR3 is TGTGCCAGCAGCCAAGACGGGACAGGGGGCCTCTGGTATGGCTACACCTTC.

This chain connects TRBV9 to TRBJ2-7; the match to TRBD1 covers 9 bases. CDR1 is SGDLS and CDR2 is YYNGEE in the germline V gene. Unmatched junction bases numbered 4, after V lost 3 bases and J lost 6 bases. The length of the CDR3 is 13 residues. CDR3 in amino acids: CASSATGGAEQYF. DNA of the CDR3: TGTGCCAGCAGCGCCACAGGGGGCGCCGAGCAGTACTTC. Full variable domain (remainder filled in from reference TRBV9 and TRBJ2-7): DSGVTQTPKHLITATGQRVTLRCSPRSGDLSVYWYQQSLDQGLQFLIQYYNGEERAKGNILERFSAQQFPDLHSELNLSSLELGDSALYFCASSATGGAEQYFGPGTRLTVT.

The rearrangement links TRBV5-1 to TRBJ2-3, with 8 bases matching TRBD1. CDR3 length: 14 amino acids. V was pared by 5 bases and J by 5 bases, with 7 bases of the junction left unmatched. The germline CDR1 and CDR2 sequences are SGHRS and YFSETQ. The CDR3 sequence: CASRSRGREDTQYF. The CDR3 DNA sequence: TGCGCCAGCAGATCCAGGGGGCGTGAAGATACGCAGTATTTT.

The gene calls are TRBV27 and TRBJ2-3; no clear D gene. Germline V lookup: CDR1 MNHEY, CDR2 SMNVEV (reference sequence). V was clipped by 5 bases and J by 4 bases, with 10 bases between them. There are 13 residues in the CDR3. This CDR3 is CASSLGQSDTQYF. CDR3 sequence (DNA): TGTGCCAGCAGTCTGGGCCAGTCAGATACGCAGTATTTT.

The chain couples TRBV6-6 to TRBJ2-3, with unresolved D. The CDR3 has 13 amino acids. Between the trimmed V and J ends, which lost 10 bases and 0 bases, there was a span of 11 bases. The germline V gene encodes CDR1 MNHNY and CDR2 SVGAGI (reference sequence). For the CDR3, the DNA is TGTGCCACAGAGGCCGGGAGCACAGATACGCAGTATTTT. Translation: CATEAGSTDTQYF.

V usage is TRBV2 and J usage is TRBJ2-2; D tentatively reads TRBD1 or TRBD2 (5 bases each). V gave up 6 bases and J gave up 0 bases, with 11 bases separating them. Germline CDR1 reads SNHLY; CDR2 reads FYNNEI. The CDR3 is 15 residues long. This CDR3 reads CASRLGDTNTGELFF. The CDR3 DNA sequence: TGTGCCAGCAGACTGGGGGATACGAACACCGGGGAGCTGTTTTTT.

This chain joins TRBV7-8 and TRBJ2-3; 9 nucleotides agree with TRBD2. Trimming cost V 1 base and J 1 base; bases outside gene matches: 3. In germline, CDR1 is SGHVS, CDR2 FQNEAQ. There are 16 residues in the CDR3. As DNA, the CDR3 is TGTGCCAGCAGCTTAGGATTAGCGGGAGGCACAGATACGCAGTATTTT. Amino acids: CASSLGLAGGTDTQYF.

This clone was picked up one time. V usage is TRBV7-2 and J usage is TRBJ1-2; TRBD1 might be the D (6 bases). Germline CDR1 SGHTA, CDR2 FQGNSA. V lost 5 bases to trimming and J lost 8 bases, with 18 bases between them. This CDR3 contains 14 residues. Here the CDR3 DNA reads TGTGCCAGCAGCCCGCTCAGGGGAGCGAGCGGCTACACCTTC. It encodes CASSPLRGASGYTF.

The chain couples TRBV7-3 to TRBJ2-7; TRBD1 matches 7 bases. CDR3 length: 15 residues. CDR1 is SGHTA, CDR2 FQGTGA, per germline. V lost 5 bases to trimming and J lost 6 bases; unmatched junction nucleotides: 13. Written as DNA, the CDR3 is TGTGCCAGCAGCCCTGACAGGGTTGGGATAGGCGAGCAGTACTTC. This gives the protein CASSPDRVGIGEQYF.

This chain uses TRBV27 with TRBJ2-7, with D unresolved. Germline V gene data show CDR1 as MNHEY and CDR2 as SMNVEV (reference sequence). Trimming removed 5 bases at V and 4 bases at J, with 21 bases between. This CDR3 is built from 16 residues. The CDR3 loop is CASSKLTSPFPYEQYF. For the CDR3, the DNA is TGTGCCAGCAGTAAACTGACAAGTCCCTTCCCTTACGAGCAGTACTTC.

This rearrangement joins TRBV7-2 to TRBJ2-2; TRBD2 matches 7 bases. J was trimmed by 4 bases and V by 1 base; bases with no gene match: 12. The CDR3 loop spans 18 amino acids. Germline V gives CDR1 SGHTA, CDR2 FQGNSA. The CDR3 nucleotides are TGTGCCAGCAGCTTAGGGCCGGGGTTGCGGGGGAGCACCGGGGAGCTGTTTTTT. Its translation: CASSLGPGLRGSTGELFF.

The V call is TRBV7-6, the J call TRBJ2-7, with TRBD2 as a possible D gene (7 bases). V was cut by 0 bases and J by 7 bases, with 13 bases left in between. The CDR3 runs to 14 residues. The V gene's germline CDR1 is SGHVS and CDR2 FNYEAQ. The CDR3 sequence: CASSLAGGPKEQYF. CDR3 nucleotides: TGTGCCAGCAGCTTAGCGGGGGGGCCGAAAGAGCAGTACTTC.

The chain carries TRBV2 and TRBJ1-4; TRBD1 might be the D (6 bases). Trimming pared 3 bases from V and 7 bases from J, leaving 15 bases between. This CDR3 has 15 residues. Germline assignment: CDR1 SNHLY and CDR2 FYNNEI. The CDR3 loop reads CASSEGGGWTEKLFF. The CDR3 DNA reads TGTGCCAGCAGTGAGGGGGGGGGCTGGACTGAAAAACTGTTTTTT.

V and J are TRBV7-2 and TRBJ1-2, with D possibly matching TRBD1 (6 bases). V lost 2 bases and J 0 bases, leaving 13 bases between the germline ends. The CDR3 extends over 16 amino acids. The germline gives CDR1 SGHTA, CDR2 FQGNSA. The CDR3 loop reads CASSLTPPGANYGYTF. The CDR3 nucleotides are TGTGCCAGCAGCTTAACCCCCCCAGGGGCTAACTATGGCTACACCTTC.

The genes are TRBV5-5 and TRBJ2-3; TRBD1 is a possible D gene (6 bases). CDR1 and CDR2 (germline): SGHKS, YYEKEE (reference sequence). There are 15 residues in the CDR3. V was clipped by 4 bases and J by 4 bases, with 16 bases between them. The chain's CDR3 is CASSNAGTNADTQYF. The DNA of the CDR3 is TGTGCCAGCAGCAACGCCGGGACAAACGCAGATACGCAGTATTTT. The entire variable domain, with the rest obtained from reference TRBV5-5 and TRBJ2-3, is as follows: DAGVTQSPTHLIKTRGQQVTLRCSPISGHKSVSWYQQVLGQGPQFIFQYYEKEERGRGNFPDRFSARQFPNYSSELNVNALLLGDSALYLCASSNAGTNADTQYFGPGTRLTVL.

DNA of the CDR3: TGTGCCATCGCTCCTGGATACAATGAGCAGTTCTTC. This gives the protein CAIAPGYNEQFF. The chain uses TRBV10-3 and TRBJ2-1; D ambiguous. V was clipped by 8 bases and J by 4 bases, with 9 bases between them. The CDR3 loop spans 12 amino acids. The germline gives CDR1 ENHRY, CDR2 SYGVKD.

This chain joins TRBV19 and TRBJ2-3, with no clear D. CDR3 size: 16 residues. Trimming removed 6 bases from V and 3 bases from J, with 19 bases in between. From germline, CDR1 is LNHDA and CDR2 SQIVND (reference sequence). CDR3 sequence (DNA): TGTGCCAGTAGACTTTTGTTTGGGCGAGAAACAGATACGCAGTATTTT. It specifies CASRLLFGRETDTQYF.

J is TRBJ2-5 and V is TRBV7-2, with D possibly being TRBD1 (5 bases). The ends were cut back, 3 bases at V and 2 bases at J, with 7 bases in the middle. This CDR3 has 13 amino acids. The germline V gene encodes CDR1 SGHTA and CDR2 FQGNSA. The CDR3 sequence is CASSFHRQETQYF. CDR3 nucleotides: TGTGCCAGCAGCTTCCACAGGCAAGAGACCCAGTACTTC.

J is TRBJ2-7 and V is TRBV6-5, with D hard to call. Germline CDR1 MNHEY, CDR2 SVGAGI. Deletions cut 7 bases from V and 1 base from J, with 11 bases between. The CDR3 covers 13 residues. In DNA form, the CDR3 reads TGTGCCAGCACCTCCCCCGCGTCCTACGAGCAGTACTTC. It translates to CASTSPASYEQYF.

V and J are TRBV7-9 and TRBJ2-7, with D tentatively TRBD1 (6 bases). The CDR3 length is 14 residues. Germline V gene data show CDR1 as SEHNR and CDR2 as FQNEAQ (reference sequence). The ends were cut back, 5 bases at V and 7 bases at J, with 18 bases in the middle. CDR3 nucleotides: TGTGCCAGCAGCCCGAAGCAGGGGACGGGGGAGCAGTACTTC. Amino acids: CASSPKQGTGEQYF. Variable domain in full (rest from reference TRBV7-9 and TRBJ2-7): DTGVSQNPRHKITKRGQNVTFRCDPISEHNRLYWYRQTLGQGPEFLTYFQNEAQLEKSRLLSDRFSAERPKGSFSTLEIQRTEQGDSAMYLCASSPKQGTGEQYFGPGTRLTVT.

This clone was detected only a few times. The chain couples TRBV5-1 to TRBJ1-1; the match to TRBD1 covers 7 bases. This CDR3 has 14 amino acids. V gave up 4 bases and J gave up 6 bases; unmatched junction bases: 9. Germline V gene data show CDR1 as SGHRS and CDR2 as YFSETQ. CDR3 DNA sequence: TGCGCCAGCAGCCCGGGGGGGACAGAATCTGAAGCTTTCTTT. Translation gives CASSPGGTESEAFF. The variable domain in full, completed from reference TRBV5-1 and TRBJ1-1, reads KAGVTQTPRYLIKTRGQQVTLSCSPISGHRSVSWYQQTPGQGLQFLFEYFSETQRNKGNFPGRFSGRQFSNSRSEMNVSTLELGDSALYLCASSPGGTESEAFFGQGTRLTVV.

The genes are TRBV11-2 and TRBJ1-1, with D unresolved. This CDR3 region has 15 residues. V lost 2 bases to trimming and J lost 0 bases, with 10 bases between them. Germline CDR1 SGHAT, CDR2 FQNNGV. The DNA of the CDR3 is TGTGCCAGCAGCTTATTCGGGGTCATGAACACTGAAGCTTTCTTT. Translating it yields CASSLFGVMNTEAFF.